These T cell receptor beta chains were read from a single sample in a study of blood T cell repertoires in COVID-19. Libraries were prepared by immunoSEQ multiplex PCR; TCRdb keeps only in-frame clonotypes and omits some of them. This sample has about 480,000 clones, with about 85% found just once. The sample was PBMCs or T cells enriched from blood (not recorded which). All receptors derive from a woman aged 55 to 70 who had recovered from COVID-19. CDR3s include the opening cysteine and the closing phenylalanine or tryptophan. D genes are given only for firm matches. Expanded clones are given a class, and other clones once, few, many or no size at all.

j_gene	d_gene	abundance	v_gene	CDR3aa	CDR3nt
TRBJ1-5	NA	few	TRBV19	CASSPGQWYPAQHF	TGTGCCAGTAGTCCGGGACAATGGTACCCAGCCCAGCATTTT
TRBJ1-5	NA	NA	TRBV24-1	CATSARGRSNQPQHF	TGTGCCACCAGTGCCAGGGGTCGGAGCAATCAGCCCCAGCATTTT
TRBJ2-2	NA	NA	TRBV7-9	CASSLPLDTGELFF	TGTGCCAGCAGCTTACCGCTAGACACCGGGGAGCTGTTTTTT
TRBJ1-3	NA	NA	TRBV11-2	CASTLNRVEGNTIYF	TGTGCCAGCACCCTAAACAGGGTTGAAGGAAACACCATATATTTT
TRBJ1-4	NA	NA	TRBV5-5	CASSWAGLTNEKLFF	TGTGCCAGCAGCTGGGCAGGGTTAACTAATGAAAAACTGTTTTTT
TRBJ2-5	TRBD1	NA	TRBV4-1	CASSHGDSQETQYF	TGCGCCAGCAGCCATGGGGACAGTCAAGAGACCCAGTACTTC
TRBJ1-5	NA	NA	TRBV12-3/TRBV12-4	CASKQTAAQPQHF	TGTGCCAGCAAGCAGACAGCCGCTCAGCCCCAGCATTTT
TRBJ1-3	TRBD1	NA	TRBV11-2	CASSSSARTGSGNTIYF	TGTGCCAGCAGCTCATCGGCCCGGACAGGCTCTGGAAACACCATATATTTT
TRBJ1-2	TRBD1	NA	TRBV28	CASGTEGRGEDGYTF	TGTGCCAGCGGAACCGAGGGCAGGGGGGAGGATGGCTACACCTTC
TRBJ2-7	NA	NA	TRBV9	CASSVGGERTYEQYF	TGTGCCAGCAGCGTAGGGGGGGAGCGGACCTACGAGCAGTACTTC
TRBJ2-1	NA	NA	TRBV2	CASVRTTSRPGDEQFF	TGTGCCAGCGTACGCACAACTAGCCGCCCAGGCGATGAGCAGTTCTTC
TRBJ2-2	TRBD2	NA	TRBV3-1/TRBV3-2	CASSPQKAGGTGELFF	TGTGCCAGCAGCCCGCAGAAAGCGGGGGGGACCGGGGAGCTGTTTTTT
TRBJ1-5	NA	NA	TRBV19	CASSIGDTVYPQHF	TGTGCCAGTAGTATAGGGGACACCGTTTATCCCCAGCATTTT
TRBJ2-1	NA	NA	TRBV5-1	CASSSTGGSINEQFF	TGCGCCAGCAGCTCTACAGGTGGGTCAATCAATGAGCAGTTCTTC
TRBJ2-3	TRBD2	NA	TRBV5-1	CASSVGLADTQYF	TGCGCCAGCAGCGTGGGACTAGCAGATACGCAGTATTTT
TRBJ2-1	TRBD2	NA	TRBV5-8	CASSPTSGGPFNEQFF	TGTGCCAGCAGCCCCACGTCGGGGGGGCCTTTTAATGAGCAGTTCTTC
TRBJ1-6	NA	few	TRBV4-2	CASSQEQGNNSPLHF	TGTGCCAGCAGCCAAGAACAGGGAAACAATTCACCCCTCCACTTT
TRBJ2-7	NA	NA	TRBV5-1	CASSLGHTSSYEQYF	TGCGCCAGCAGCTTAGGACACACGAGCTCCTACGAGCAGTACTTC
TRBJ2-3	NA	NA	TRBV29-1	CSVLPSTDTQYF	TGCAGCGTTCTACCTAGCACAGATACGCAGTATTTT
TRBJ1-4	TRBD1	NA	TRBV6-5	CASSSPGGEKLFF	TGTGCCAGCAGTTCACCAGGGGGTGAAAAACTGTTTTTT
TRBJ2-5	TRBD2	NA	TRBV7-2	CASSLSGGVQETQYF	TGTGCCAGCAGCTTGAGCGGGGGGGTACAAGAGACCCAGTACTTC
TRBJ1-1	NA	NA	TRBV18	CASSPEYGTEAFF	TGTGCCAGCTCACCAGAATACGGCACTGAAGCTTTCTTT
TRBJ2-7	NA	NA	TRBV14	CASSPWRVSTVYEQYF	TGTGCCAGCAGCCCTTGGCGTGTGTCGACAGTTTACGAGCAGTACTTC
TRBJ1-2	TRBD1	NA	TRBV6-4	CASSEQGDYGYTF	TGTGCCAGCAGTGAACAGGGGGACTATGGCTACACCTTC
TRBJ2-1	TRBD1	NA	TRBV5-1	CAPTEDRGYNEQFF	TGCGCCCCCACCGAGGACAGGGGATACAATGAGCAGTTCTTC
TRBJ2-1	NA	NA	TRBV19	CASTRTGYLYNEQFF	TGTGCCAGTACCCGCACAGGTTACCTCTACAATGAGCAGTTCTTC
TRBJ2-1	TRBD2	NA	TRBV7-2	CASSLDLWRGGDEQFF	TGTGCCAGCAGCTTAGATCTTTGGCGGGGGGGGGATGAGCAGTTCTTC
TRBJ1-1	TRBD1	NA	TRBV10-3	CATQLSPTGGNTEAFF	TGTGCCACCCAACTGAGCCCGACAGGGGGCAACACTGAAGCTTTCTTT
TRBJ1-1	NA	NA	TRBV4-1	CASSQDPGNTEAFF	TGCGCCAGCAGCCAAGATCCCGGGAACACTGAAGCTTTCTTT
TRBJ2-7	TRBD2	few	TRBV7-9	CASSQAGGSSYEQYF	TGTGCCAGCAGCCAGGCGGGGGGGAGCTCCTACGAGCAGTACTTC
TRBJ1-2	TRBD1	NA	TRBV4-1	CASAPIWTGAASEGGYTF	TGCGCCAGCGCACCGATTTGGACAGGGGCCGCGAGTGAGGGTGGCTACACCTTC